This T cell receptor (beta chain) emerged from a study of T cells expressing NK-cell markers. Overall study context: Seven of the eight sequenced donors were HCMV-seropositive; one was seronegative.

Following a re-call of the 5' RACE reads, TCRdb has one entry per CDR3 protein and lacks DNA. This sample's table has approximately 460,000 distinct CDR3 sequences. Germline V gene data show CDR1 as KGHDR and CDR2 as SFDVKD. This CDR3 comprises 15 residues. The sample taken for sequencing was blood T cells: a sorted CD56 or NKG2C T cell subset, CD4+ or CD8+ T cells, or bulk PBMC T cells (not recorded which). This TCR derives from a woman aged 18 to 69 in good health. This chain links TRBV24-1 with TRBJ2-3; the D call from TCRdb, TRBD1, cannot be confirmed without DNA. CDR3 protein: CATSDLGTGADTQYF.